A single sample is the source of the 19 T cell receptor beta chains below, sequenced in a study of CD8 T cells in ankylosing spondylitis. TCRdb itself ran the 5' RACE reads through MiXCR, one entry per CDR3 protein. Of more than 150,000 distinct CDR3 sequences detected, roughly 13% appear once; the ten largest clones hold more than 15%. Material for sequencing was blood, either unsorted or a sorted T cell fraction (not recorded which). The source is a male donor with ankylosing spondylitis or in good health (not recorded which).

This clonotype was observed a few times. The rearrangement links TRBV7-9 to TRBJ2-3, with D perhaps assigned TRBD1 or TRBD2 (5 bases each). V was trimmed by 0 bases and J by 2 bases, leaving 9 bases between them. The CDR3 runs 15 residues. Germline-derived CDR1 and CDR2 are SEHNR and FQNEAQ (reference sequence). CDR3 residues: CASSLAGPHTDTQYF. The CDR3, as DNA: TGTGCCAGCAGCTTAGCGGGACCGCACACAGATACGCAGTATTTT.

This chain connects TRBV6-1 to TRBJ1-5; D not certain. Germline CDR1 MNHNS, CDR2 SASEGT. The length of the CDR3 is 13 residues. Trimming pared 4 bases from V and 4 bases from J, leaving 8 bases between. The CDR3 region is CASSGRINQPQHF. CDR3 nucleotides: TGTGCCAGCAGTGGCCGGATAAATCAGCCCCAGCATTTT.

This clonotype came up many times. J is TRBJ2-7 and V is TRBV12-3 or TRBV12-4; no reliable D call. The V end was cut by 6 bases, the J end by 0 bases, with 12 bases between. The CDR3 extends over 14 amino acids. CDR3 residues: CASSFAGLSYEQYF. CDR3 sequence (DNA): TGTGCCAGCAGCTTTGCCGGGCTCTCCTACGAGCAGTACTTC.

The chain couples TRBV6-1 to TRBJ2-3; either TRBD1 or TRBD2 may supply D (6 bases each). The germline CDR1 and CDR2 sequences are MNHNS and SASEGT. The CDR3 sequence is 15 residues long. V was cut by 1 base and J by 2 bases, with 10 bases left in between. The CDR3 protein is CASSEDGGLTDTQYF. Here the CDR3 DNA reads TGTGCCAGCAGTGAAGACGGGGGCCTCACAGATACGCAGTATTTT.

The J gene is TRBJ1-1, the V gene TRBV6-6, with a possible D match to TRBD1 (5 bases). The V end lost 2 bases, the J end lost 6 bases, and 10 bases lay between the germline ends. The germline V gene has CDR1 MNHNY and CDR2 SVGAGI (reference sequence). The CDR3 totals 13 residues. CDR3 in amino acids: CASSYPGLAEAFF. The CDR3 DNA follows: TGTGCCAGCAGTTACCCAGGGTTAGCTGAAGCTTTCTTT.

The chain's CDR3 is CASSLSGQGGSTDTQYF. DNA of the CDR3: TGTGCCAGCAGCTTGTCCGGACAGGGAGGGAGCACAGATACGCAGTATTTT. This chain links TRBV5-5 with TRBJ2-3, with a tentative D call TRBD1 (8 bases). Germline V CDR1 and CDR2: SGHKS, YYEKEE (reference sequence). The ends were cut back, 1 base at V and 0 bases at J, with 15 bases in the middle. The CDR3 is made up of 17 amino acids.

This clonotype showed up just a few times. The DNA of the CDR3 is TGTGCCAGCAGCATGAAGGACAGGGTTGGGTACGAAGCTTTCTTT. It is translated as CASSMKDRVGYEAFF. The chain recombines TRBV7-2 with TRBJ1-1, with TRBD1 matching 8 bases. CDR1 SGHTA and CDR2 FQGNSA come from the germline V gene. V dropped 5 bases and J dropped 8; count of bases not matched to a gene: 13. The CDR3 extends over 15 amino acids. Drawing the rest from reference TRBV7-2 and TRBJ1-1, the complete variable domain is GAGVSQSPSNKVTEKGKDVELRCDPISGHTALYWYRQSLGQGLEFLIYFQGNSAPDKSGLPSDRFSAERTGGSVSTLTIQRTQQEDSAVYLCASSMKDRVGYEAFFGQGTRLTVV.

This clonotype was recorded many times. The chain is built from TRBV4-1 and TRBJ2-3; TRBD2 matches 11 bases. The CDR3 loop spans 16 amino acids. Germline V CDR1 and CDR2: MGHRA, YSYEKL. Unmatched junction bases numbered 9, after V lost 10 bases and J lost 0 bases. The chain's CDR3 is CAKEGGLADSTDTQYF. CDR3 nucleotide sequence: TGCGCCAAAGAGGGGGGACTAGCGGACAGCACAGATACGCAGTATTTT.

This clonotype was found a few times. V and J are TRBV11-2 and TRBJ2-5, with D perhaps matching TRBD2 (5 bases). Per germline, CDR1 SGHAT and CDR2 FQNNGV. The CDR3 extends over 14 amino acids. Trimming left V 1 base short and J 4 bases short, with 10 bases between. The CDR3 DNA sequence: TGTGCCAGCAGCTTAGTGGGCGGGTTAGAGACCCAGTACTTC. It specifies CASSLVGGLETQYF. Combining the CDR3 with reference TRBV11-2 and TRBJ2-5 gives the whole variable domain EAGVAQSPRYKIIEKRQSVAFWCNPISGHATLYWYQQILGQGPKLLIQFQNNGVVDDSQLPKDRFSAERLKGVDSTLKIQPAKLEDSAVYLCASSLVGGLETQYFGPGTRLLVL.

CDR3 DNA sequence: TGCAGCGTTGAAGCGGATACAGACGGCTACACCTTC. Translated, it gives CSVEADTDGYTF. V gene TRBV29-1 combines with J gene TRBJ1-2, with D hard to call. Trimming removed 1 base from V and 8 bases from J, with 11 bases in between. The V gene's germline CDR1 is SQVTM and CDR2 ANQGSEA. The CDR3 totals 12 residues. The variable domain in full, completed from reference TRBV29-1 and TRBJ1-2, reads SAVISQKPSRDICQRGTSLTIQCQVDSQVTMMFWYRQQPGQSLTLIATANQGSEATYESGFVIDKFPISRPNLTFSTLTVSNMSPEDSSIYLCSVEADTDGYTFGSGTRLTVV.

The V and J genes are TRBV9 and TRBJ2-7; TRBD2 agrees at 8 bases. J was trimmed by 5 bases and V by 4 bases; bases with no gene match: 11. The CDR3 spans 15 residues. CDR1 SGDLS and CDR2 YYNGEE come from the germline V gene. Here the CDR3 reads CASSPTLAGSNEQYF. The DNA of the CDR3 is TGTGCCAGCAGCCCCACTCTAGCGGGTTCAAACGAGCAGTACTTC. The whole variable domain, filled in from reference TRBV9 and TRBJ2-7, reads DSGVTQTPKHLITATGQRVTLRCSPRSGDLSVYWYQQSLDQGLQFLIQYYNGEERAKGNILERFSAQQFPDLHSELNLSSLELGDSALYFCASSPTLAGSNEQYFGPGTRLTVT.

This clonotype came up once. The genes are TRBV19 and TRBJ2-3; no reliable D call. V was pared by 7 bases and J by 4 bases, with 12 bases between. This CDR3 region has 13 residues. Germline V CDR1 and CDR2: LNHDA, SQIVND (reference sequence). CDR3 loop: CASNSPGADTQYF. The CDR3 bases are TGTGCCAGTAACTCACCCGGCGCAGATACGCAGTATTTT.

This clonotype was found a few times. In nucleotides, the CDR3 is TGTGCCAGCAGCCCAACCGCCGAGACAGTGGATGAAAAACTGTTTTTT. Its translation is CASSPTAETVDEKLFF. The chain recombines TRBV7-9 with TRBJ1-4, with TRBD1 as a possible D gene (5 bases). Germline CDR1 and CDR2: SEHNR and FQNEAQ (reference sequence). The CDR3 has 16 residues. V lost 5 bases and J 6 bases, leaving 19 bases between the germline ends.

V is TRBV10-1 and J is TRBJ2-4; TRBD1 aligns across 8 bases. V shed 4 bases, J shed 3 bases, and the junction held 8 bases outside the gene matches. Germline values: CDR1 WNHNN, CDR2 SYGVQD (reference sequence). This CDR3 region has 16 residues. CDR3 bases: TGCGCCAGCAGTGTTCAGGGGGCTAACCTCAAAAACATTCAGTACTTC. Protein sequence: CASSVQGANLKNIQYF.

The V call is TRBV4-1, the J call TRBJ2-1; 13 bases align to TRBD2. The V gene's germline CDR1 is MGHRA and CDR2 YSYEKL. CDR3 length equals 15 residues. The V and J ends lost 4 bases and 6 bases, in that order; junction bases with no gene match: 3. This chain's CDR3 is CASSLTSGRANEQFF. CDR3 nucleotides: TGCGCCAGCAGCCTTACTAGCGGGAGGGCCAATGAGCAGTTCTTC.

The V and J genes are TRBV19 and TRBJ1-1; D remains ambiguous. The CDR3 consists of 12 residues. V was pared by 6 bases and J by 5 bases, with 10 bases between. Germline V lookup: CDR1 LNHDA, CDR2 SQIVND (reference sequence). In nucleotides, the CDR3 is TGTGCCAGTAGCATACCGCGGACTGAAGCTTTCTTT. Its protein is CASSIPRTEAFF. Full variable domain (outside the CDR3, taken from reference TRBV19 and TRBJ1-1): DGGITQSPKYLFRKEGQNVTLSCEQNLNHDAMYWYRQDPGQGLRLIYYSQIVNDFQKGDIAEGYSVSREKKESFPLTVTSAQKNPTAFYLCASSIPRTEAFFGQGTRLTVV.

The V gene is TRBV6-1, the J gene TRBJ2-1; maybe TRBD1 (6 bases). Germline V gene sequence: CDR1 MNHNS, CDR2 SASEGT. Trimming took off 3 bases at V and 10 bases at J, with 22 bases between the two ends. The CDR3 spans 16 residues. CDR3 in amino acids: CASSDRYLTGNGEQFF. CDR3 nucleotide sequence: TGTGCCAGCAGTGACCGATACCTTACAGGGAATGGCGAGCAGTTCTTC.

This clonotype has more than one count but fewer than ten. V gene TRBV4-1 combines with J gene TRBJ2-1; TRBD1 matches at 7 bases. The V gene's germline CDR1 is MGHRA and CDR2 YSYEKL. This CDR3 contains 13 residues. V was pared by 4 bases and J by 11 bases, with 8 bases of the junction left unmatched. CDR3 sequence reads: CASSPSGTEQQFF. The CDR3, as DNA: TGCGCCAGCAGCCCGTCCGGGACAGAACAGCAGTTCTTC.

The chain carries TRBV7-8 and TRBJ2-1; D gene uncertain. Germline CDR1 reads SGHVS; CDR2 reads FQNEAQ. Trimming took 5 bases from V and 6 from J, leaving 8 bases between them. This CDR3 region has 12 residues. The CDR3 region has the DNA TGTGCCAGCAGCGTTGACTCCAATGAGCAGTTCTTC. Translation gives CASSVDSNEQFF.